What follows is one T cell receptor (beta chain) and its context. The sample belongs to a study of technical replicates of blood from a handful of donors. The method was immunoSEQ multiplex PCR; TCRdb's version includes in-frame clones alone and lacks a portion of them. The table lists approximately 79,000 clones, about 92% of them singletons. The length of the CDR3 is 16 residues. With 3 bases clipped from V and 3 bases from J, the junction kept 5 bases outside the gene matches. Germline V gives CDR1 SGDLS, CDR2 YYNGEE. The receptor's source is a human donor in good health. The rearrangement links TRBV9 to TRBJ2-1; 11 bases map to TRBD2. Input material: T cells isolated from PBMCs. CDR3 loop: CASSDGGLAVYNEQFF. CDR3 in DNA: TGTGCCAGCAGCGATGGGGGACTAGCGGTCTACAATGAGCAGTTCTTC.